This TCR beta chain was sequenced for a study of T cells in localized non-small cell lung cancer. Study-level results: The appearance of a median approximately 57 of the top 100 tumor clones was seen in adjacent lung. Maximal T cell clonality occurred in uninvolved adjacent lung, with tumor ranking below it. Prolonged overall survival went with higher T cell density in the blood.

This CDR3 has 15 amino acids. Germline V gene sequence: CDR1 LGHNA, CDR2 YNFKEQ. V shed 6 bases and J 8 bases; nucleotides not matched to a gene: 11. This clone has just a few counts. Its antigen is undetermined. Only in-frame clones appear in the TCRdb table, and some are missing; sequencing was by immunoSEQ multiplex PCR. The profile covers about 5,000 clones, with less than 85% appearing a single time and roughly 8.6% taken by the ten largest. The clonotype comes from a woman aged 35 to 69 with stage II lung adenocarcinoma. The V and J genes are TRBV4-2 and TRBJ1-3; 9 nucleotides line up with TRBD1. This sample comprised PBMCs, obtained before any cancer treatment. CDR3 sequence: CASRGGTGRLHTIYF. The CDR3 coding sequence is TGTGCCAGCAGAGGGGGGACAGGGCGGCTACACACCATATATTTT.